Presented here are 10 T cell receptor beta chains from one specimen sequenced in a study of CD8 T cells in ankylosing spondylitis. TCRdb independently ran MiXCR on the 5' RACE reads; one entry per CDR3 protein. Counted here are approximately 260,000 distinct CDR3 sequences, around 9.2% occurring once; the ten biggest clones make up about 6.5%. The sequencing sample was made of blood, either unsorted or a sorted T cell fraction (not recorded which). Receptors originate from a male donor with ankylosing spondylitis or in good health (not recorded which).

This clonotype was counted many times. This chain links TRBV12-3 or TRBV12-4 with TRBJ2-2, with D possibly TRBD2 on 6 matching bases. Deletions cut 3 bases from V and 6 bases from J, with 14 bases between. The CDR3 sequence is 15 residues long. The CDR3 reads CASSFAGLIAGELFF. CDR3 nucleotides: TGTGCCAGCAGTTTTGCGGGGTTAATCGCCGGGGAGCTGTTTTTT.

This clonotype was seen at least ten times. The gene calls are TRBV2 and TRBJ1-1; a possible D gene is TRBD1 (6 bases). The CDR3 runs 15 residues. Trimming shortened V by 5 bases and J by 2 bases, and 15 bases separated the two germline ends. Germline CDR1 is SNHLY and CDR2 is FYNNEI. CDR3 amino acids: CASSKDSTANTEAFF. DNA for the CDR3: TGTGCCAGCAGTAAGGACAGTACTGCCAACACTGAAGCTTTCTTT.

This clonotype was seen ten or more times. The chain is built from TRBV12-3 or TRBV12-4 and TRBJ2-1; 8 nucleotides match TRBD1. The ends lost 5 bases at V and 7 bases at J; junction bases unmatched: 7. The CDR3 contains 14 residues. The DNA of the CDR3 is TGTGCCAGCAGTACCGGGACAGGCCTTAATGAGCAGTTCTTC. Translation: CASSTGTGLNEQFF.

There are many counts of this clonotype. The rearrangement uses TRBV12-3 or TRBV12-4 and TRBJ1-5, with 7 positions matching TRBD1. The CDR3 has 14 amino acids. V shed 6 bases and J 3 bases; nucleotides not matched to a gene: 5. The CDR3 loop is CASRTTGVNQPQHF. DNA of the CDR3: TGTGCCAGCAGAACTACAGGGGTCAATCAGCCCCAGCATTTT.

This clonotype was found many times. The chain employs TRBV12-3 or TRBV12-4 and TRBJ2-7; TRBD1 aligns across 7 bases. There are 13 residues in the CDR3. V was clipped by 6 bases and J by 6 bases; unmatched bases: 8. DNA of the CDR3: TGTGCCAGCAGGAGGACAGGTTGGCGCGAGCAGTACTTC. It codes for CASRRTGWREQYF.

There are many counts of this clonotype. The CDR3 region is CASSPLLWSLWEQYF. The CDR3 region has the DNA TGTGCCAGCAGCCCGCTCCTCTGGTCGCTTTGGGAGCAGTACTTC. The chain has TRBV7-2 and TRBJ2-7; D is unclear. V lost 5 bases and J lost 7, with 21 bases in between. CDR3 length equals 15 residues. CDR1 and CDR2 from the germline V gene are SGHTA and FQGNSA.

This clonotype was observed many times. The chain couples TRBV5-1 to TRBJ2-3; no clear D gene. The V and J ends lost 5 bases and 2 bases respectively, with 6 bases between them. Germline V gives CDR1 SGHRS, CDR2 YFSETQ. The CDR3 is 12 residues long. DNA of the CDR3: TGCGCCAGCAGTGGCCTCACAGATACGCAGTATTTT. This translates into CASSGLTDTQYF. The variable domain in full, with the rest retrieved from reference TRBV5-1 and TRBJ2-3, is KAGVTQTPRYLIKTRGQQVTLSCSPISGHRSVSWYQQTPGQGLQFLFEYFSETQRNKGNFPGRFSGRQFSNSRSEMNVSTLELGDSALYLCASSGLTDTQYFGPGTRLTVL.

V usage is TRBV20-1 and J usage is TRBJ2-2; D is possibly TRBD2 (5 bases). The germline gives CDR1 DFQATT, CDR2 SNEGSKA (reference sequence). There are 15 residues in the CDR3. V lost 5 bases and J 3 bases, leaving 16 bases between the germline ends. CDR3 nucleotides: TGCAGTGCTCGGCGTACCACGGACTACACCGGGGAGCTGTTTTTT. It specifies CSARRTTDYTGELFF.

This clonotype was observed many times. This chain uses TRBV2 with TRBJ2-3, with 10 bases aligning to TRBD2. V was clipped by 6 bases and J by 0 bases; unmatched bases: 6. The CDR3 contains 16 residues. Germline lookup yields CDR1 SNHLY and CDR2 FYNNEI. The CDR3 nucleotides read TGTGCCAGCAGGCCCCGGACTAGCGGAAGCACAGATACGCAGTATTTT. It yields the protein CASRPRTSGSTDTQYF. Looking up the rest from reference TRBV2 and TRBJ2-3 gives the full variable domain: EPEVTQTPSHQVTQMGQEVILRCVPISNHLYFYWYRQILGQKVEFLVSFYNNEISEKSEIFDDQFSVERPDGSNFTLKIRSTKLEDSAMYFCASRPRTSGSTDTQYFGPGTRLTVL.

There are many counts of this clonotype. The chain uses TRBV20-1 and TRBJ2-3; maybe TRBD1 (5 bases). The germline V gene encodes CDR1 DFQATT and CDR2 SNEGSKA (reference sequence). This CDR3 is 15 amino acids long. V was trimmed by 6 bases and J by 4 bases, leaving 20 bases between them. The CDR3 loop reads CSAQGLTAGPDTQYF. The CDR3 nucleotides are TGCAGTGCGCAGGGCCTGACTGCTGGCCCAGATACGCAGTATTTT.